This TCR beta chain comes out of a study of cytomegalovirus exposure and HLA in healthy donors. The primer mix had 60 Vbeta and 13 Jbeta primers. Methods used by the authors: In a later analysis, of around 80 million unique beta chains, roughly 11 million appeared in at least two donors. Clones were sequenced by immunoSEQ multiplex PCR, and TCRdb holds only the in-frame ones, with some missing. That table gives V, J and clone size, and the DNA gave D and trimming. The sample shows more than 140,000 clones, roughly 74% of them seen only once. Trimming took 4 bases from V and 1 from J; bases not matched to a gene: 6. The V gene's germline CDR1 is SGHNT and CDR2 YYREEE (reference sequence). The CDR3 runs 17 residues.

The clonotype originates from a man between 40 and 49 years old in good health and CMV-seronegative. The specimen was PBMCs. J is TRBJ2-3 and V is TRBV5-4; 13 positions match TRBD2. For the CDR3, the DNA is TGTGCCAGCAGCGACGGACTAGCGGGGGCCCGCACAGATACGCAGTATTTT. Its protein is CASSDGLAGARTDTQYF.